The 31 T cell receptor beta chains presented below share a single source sample, sequenced in a study of blood T cell repertoires in COVID-19. Data came from immunoSEQ multiplex PCR; TCRdb stores just in-frame clones and leaves some out. The data contain around 450,000 clones, 75% to 90% of them singletons. The sample consisted of PBMCs or T cells enriched from blood (not recorded which). The receptor source for this set is a woman younger than 35 who had recovered from COVID-19.

The rearrangement uses TRBV10-3 and TRBJ2-2; 7 bases fit TRBD1. Germline V CDR1 and CDR2: ENHRY, SYGVKD. The CDR3 consists of 15 residues. After removal of 6 bases from V and 3 bases from J, the junction contained 7 bases not matched to a gene. The CDR3 loop reads CAISDRVFDTGELFF. CDR3 sequence (DNA): TGTGCCATCAGCGACAGGGTGTTTGACACCGGGGAGCTGTTTTTT.

The chain employs TRBV7-9 and TRBJ2-5, with D tentatively TRBD1 (6 bases). CDR1 is SEHNR, CDR2 FQNEAQ, per germline (reference sequence). The CDR3 totals 14 residues. V was clipped by 1 base and J by 5 bases, with 11 bases between them. The CDR3 DNA is TGTGCCAGCAGCTTAGAGGGGGTGTGGGAGACCCAGTACTTC. Its translation: CASSLEGVWETQYF. Looking up the rest from reference TRBV7-9 and TRBJ2-5 gives the full variable domain: DTGVSQNPRHKITKRGQNVTFRCDPISEHNRLYWYRQTLGQGPEFLTYFQNEAQLEKSRLLSDRFSAERPKGSFSTLEIQRTEQGDSAMYLCASSLEGVWETQYFGPGTRLLVL.

The rearrangement joins TRBV3-1 (or the pseudogene TRBV3-2) to TRBJ2-3; perhaps TRBD2 as D (6 bases). The V end lost 0 bases, the J end lost 1 base, and 8 bases lay between the germline ends. Germline V CDR1 and CDR2: LGHDT, YNNKEL (reference sequence). This CDR3 comprises 15 residues. CDR3 DNA sequence: TGTGCCAGCAGCCAAGATACGGGGGGCACAGATACGCAGTATTTT. The encoded protein is CASSQDTGGTDTQYF.

The genes are TRBV5-1 and TRBJ2-7, with 11 positions matching TRBD1. The germline gives CDR1 SGHRS, CDR2 YFSETQ. This CDR3 region has 15 residues. Germline trimming cut 4 bases from V and 2 bases from J; bases unmatched to any gene: 5. The DNA for the CDR3 is TGCGCCAGCAGCGTGAGGACAGGGGGCACCTACGAGCAGTACTTC. This encodes CASSVRTGGTYEQYF.

V is TRBV28 and J is TRBJ1-2; TRBD1 might be the D (6 bases). This CDR3 has 12 amino acids. V dropped 5 bases and J dropped 2 bases, with 6 bases sitting between them. Germline CDR1 MDHEN, CDR2 SYDVKM. This CDR3 is CASSTGNYGYTF. The CDR3 DNA sequence: TGTGCCAGCAGTACAGGGAACTATGGCTACACCTTC.

V and J are TRBV5-8 and TRBJ2-5; 7 positions match TRBD1. V gave up 4 bases and J gave up 2 bases; unmatched junction bases: 11. The CDR3 spans 16 residues. Germline loops: CDR1 SGHTS, CDR2 YDEGEE. CDR3 residues: CASSGAPRGYQETQYF. As DNA, the CDR3 is TGTGCCAGCAGCGGGGCCCCCAGGGGGTATCAAGAGACCCAGTACTTC.

This clone was counted only a few times. The chain links TRBV5-1 to TRBJ1-4; 10 bases are shared with TRBD1. This CDR3 region has 15 residues. Germline values: CDR1 SGHRS, CDR2 YFSETQ. J was trimmed by 7 bases and V by 7 bases; bases with no gene match: 10. Written as DNA, the CDR3 is TGCGCCAGCTCCGGGACAGGGGCTTTAGGTGAAAAACTGTTTTTT. This codes for CASSGTGALGEKLFF.

The rearrangement joins TRBV7-9 to TRBJ2-7; D may be TRBD2 (7 bases). The CDR3 loop spans 15 amino acids. Trimming shortened V by 5 bases and J by 6 bases, and 20 bases separated the two germline ends. Germline values: CDR1 SEHNR, CDR2 FQNEAQ (reference sequence). CDR3: CASSHPGRGAGEQYF. The CDR3 DNA reads as TGTGCCAGCAGCCACCCCGGCCGGGGGGCCGGCGAGCAGTACTTC.

The rearrangement joins TRBV6-6 to TRBJ1-2; the match to TRBD1 covers 7 bases. Germline CDR1 MNHNY, CDR2 SVGAGI (reference sequence). Unmatched junction bases numbered 14, after V lost 5 bases and J lost 2 bases. The CDR3 has 17 residues. In nucleotides, the CDR3 is TGTGCCAGCAGTCAAACCAGGGGGAGTTCGAGGAACTATGGCTACACCTTC. Translated: CASSQTRGSSRNYGYTF.

V is TRBV5-1 and J is TRBJ1-6, with D possibly matching TRBD1 (5 bases). The CDR3 runs to 14 residues. V gave up 5 bases and J gave up 7 bases, with 13 bases separating them. Looked up from germline, CDR1 is SGHRS and CDR2 is YFSETQ. The CDR3 DNA reads TGCGCCAGCAGAGGAATAGGGGAAAATTCACCCCTCCACTTT. Translating it yields CASRGIGENSPLHF.

J is TRBJ2-2 and V is TRBV2; tentatively, D is TRBD1 (6 bases). CDR1 and CDR2 from the germline V gene are SNHLY and FYNNEI. The CDR3 has 14 amino acids. V was pared by 7 bases and J by 3 bases, with 12 bases between. CDR3 in amino acids: CASNLAGDTGELFF. CDR3 DNA sequence: TGTGCCAGCAATTTGGCAGGGGACACCGGGGAGCTGTTTTTT.

J is TRBJ1-1 and V is TRBV6-5; D call uncertain. Germline V gene sequence: CDR1 MNHEY, CDR2 SVGAGI. CDR3 size: 14 residues. Deletions cut 6 bases from V and 6 bases from J, with 17 bases between. CDR3 amino acids: CASRYTVVGPEAFF. CDR3 nucleotide sequence: TGTGCCAGCAGGTACACAGTCGTCGGTCCTGAAGCTTTCTTT.

This clone was observed a few times. The J gene is TRBJ1-1, the V gene TRBV18, with D perhaps TRBD1 (5 bases). The CDR3 length is 18 residues. Germline V CDR1 and CDR2: KGHSH, LQKENI. The V gene lost 0 bases and the J gene lost 0 bases, with 17 bases spanning the gap. The CDR3 here is CASSPPVGLLTMNTEAFF. CDR3 DNA sequence: TGTGCCAGCTCACCACCGGTGGGACTGCTCACCATGAACACTGAAGCTTTCTTT.

This chain uses TRBV27 with TRBJ1-1, with unresolved D. V was cut by 6 bases and J by 4 bases, with 9 bases left in between. The CDR3 runs 12 residues. Germline-derived CDR1 and CDR2 are MNHEY and SMNVEV (reference sequence). CDR3 nucleotides: TGTGCCAGCAGGGTGGGGAGCACTGAAGCTTTCTTT. It encodes CASRVGSTEAFF.

This chain connects TRBV3-1 (or the pseudogene TRBV3-2) to TRBJ1-4; D unresolved. Trimming stripped 4 bases from V and 0 bases from J, with 3 bases between. The CDR3 contains 13 residues. The V gene's germline CDR1 is LGHDT and CDR2 YNNKEL (reference sequence). The CDR3, as DNA: TGTGCCAGCAGCCCCTCAACTAATGAAAAACTGTTTTTT. This gives the protein CASSPSTNEKLFF.

Concerning this clone: The sample holds other DNA sequences that translate to the same CDR3. The gene calls are TRBV5-4 and TRBJ2-5; D is perhaps TRBD1 (6 bases). CDR3 length equals 13 residues. CDR1 is SGHNT, CDR2 YYREEE, per germline (reference sequence). V lost 4 bases, J lost 2 bases, and 9 bases lay in between. Here the CDR3 reads CASSPGQQETQYF. The CDR3 DNA follows: TGTGCCAGCAGCCCGGGACAACAAGAGACCCAGTACTTC.

About this clone: This sample also contains other DNA sequences that code for the same CDR3. V gene TRBV2 combines with J gene TRBJ1-1; the match to TRBD1 covers 8 bases. CDR1 is SNHLY and CDR2 is FYNNEI in the germline V gene. CDR3 length equals 14 residues. J was trimmed by 5 bases and V by 5 bases; bases with no gene match: 7. CDR3 in amino acids: CASSNQGAGTEAFF. The CDR3 bases are TGTGCCAGCAGTAACCAGGGGGCGGGTACTGAAGCTTTCTTT.

The chain carries TRBV19 and TRBJ2-1; 8 bases fit TRBD2. CDR3 length equals 15 residues. Germline assignment: CDR1 LNHDA and CDR2 SQIVND (reference sequence). The V and J ends lost 3 bases and 6 bases, in that order; junction bases with no gene match: 7. The CDR3 DNA follows: TGTGCCAGTAGTATGGACGGGGGGGCGGTCAATGAGCAGTTCTTC. Its translation: CASSMDGGAVNEQFF.

V usage is TRBV20-1 and J usage is TRBJ1-3; TRBD1 might be the D (6 bases). Looked up from germline, CDR1 is DFQATT and CDR2 is SNEGSKA (reference sequence). The CDR3 runs 13 residues. Deletions cut 3 bases from V and 4 bases from J, with 10 bases between. The CDR3 sequence: CSASYRDGNTIYF. CDR3 in DNA: TGCAGTGCTAGTTACAGGGACGGAAACACCATATATTTT.

V usage is TRBV28 and J usage is TRBJ2-7; a weak D match, TRBD2 (5 bases). Germline values: CDR1 MDHEN, CDR2 SYDVKM. CDR3 length: 15 residues. The V and J ends lost 4 bases and 2 bases respectively, with 15 bases between them. CDR3 loop: CASSSPFRGTYEQYF. The CDR3, as DNA: TGTGCCAGCAGTTCCCCATTCCGGGGTACCTACGAGCAGTACTTC.

The chain joins TRBV2 to TRBJ2-1, with a possible D match to TRBD1 (6 bases). This CDR3 contains 16 residues. The V gene's germline CDR1 is SNHLY and CDR2 FYNNEI. V was shortened by 2 bases and J by 4 bases, with 15 bases between the two germline ends. CDR3 region: CASSERGTSRYNEQFF. CDR3 sequence (DNA): TGTGCCAGCAGTGAAAGGGGGACCTCTCGTTACAATGAGCAGTTCTTC.

V and J are TRBV6-5 and TRBJ1-2; maybe TRBD1 (5 bases). The CDR3 runs to 15 residues. The V gene's germline CDR1 is MNHEY and CDR2 SVGAGI. V was trimmed by 3 bases and J by 8 bases, leaving 19 bases between them. This chain's CDR3 is CASSYGAASLLGYTF. Written as DNA, the CDR3 is TGTGCCAGCAGTTATGGGGCAGCGTCCCTCCTCGGCTACACCTTC.

The rearrangement uses TRBV9 and TRBJ1-6; tentatively, D is TRBD1 (6 bases). Germline values: CDR1 SGDLS, CDR2 YYNGEE. The CDR3 has 15 amino acids. The V gene lost 4 bases and the J gene lost 0 bases, with 8 bases spanning the gap. CDR3 protein: CASSQGGSYNSPLHF. CDR3 coding DNA: TGTGCCAGCAGCCAAGGGGGCTCCTATAATTCACCCCTCCACTTT.

This clone appeared a few times. The gene calls are TRBV5-1 and TRBJ2-3, with a tentative D call TRBD1 (5 bases). The germline V gene encodes CDR1 SGHRS and CDR2 YFSETQ. Trimming shortened V by 1 base and J by 5 bases, and 8 bases separated the two germline ends. This CDR3 contains 13 residues. CDR3 bases: TGCGCCAGCAGCTTGCAGGGCCAAGATACGCAGTATTTT. Residues: CASSLQGQDTQYF.

This clone appeared a single time. The gene calls are TRBV4-1 and TRBJ2-5; 7 bases agree with TRBD1. The length of the CDR3 is 14 residues. V shed 5 bases, J shed 4 bases, and the junction held 7 bases outside the gene matches. The germline V gene encodes CDR1 MGHRA and CDR2 YSYEKL. The chain's CDR3 is CASSKGQSAETQYF. The CDR3 DNA is TGCGCCAGCAGCAAGGGACAGTCCGCAGAGACCCAGTACTTC.

The rearrangement joins TRBV27 to TRBJ2-1, with 7 bases aligning to TRBD1. The ends lost 6 bases at V and 1 base at J; junction bases unmatched: 6. Germline lookup yields CDR1 MNHEY and CDR2 SMNVEV (reference sequence). There are 15 residues in the CDR3. This CDR3 reads CASRGQWNSYNEQFF. The DNA for the CDR3 is TGTGCCAGCAGGGGACAGTGGAATTCCTACAATGAGCAGTTCTTC.

This clone is a singleton in its sample. V usage is TRBV29-1 and J usage is TRBJ2-7; 7 positions match TRBD1. The CDR3 is 12 amino acids. Germline values: CDR1 SQVTM, CDR2 ANQGSEA. V lost 7 bases and J lost 2; bases outside the gene matches: 5. CDR3 in amino acids: CSANRGAYEQYF. CDR3 DNA sequence: TGCAGCGCTAACAGGGGAGCCTACGAGCAGTACTTC.

The rearrangement links TRBV19 to TRBJ1-4; 11 bases agree with TRBD1. J gave up 6 bases and V 7 bases, and 4 bases lay outside the gene matches. CDR3 length equals 14 residues. Germline-derived CDR1 and CDR2 are LNHDA and SQIVND (reference sequence). The CDR3 DNA is TGTGCCAGTAATGGACAGGGGGCCGATGAAAAACTGTTTTTT. Translation: CASNGQGADEKLFF.

The V and J genes are TRBV28 and TRBJ2-1; D is undetermined. V lost 7 bases, J lost 0 bases, and 4 bases lay in between. The CDR3 consists of 12 residues. From germline, CDR1 is MDHEN and CDR2 SYDVKM. CDR3 in DNA: TGTGCCAGCATTAACTCCTACAATGAGCAGTTCTTC. It encodes CASINSYNEQFF. The whole variable domain, remainder taken from reference TRBV28 and TRBJ2-1, is DVKVTQSSRYLVKRTGEKVFLECVQDMDHENMFWYRQDPGLGLRLIYFSYDVKMKEKGDIPEGYSVSREKKERFSLILESASTNQTSMYLCASINSYNEQFFGPGTRLTVL.

Regarding this clone: Other DNA sequences in the same sample also yield this CDR3. V gene TRBV30 combines with J gene TRBJ2-2; tentatively, D is TRBD2 (5 bases). Germline V gene data show CDR1 as GTSNPN and CDR2 as SVGIG (reference sequence). The CDR3 extends over 13 amino acids. Deletions cut 1 base from V and 5 bases from J, with 8 bases between. The CDR3 is CAWSATGTGELFF. The CDR3 DNA follows: TGTGCCTGGAGTGCTACGGGGACCGGGGAGCTGTTTTTT.

The V call is TRBV11-2, the J call TRBJ2-1; 7 bases map to TRBD1. After removal of 5 bases from V and 2 bases from J, the junction contained 6 bases not matched to a gene. CDR3 length: 15 amino acids. CDR1 is SGHAT, CDR2 FQNNGV, per germline. The CDR3 sequence: CASSTDRATYNEQFF. CDR3 nucleotides: TGTGCCAGCAGCACCGACAGGGCGACCTACAATGAGCAGTTCTTC.